This T cell receptor beta chain derives from a study of response to subunit inactivated influenza vaccine. One entry per CDR3 protein, called by TCRdb with MiXCR from the RT-PCR reads. The repertoire consists of 650,000 or so distinct CDR3 sequences, with less than 15% occurring once and the leading ten covering about 7.4%. This clonotype showed up just a few times. V lost 0 bases and J lost 4, with 13 bases in between. Germline V gives CDR1 MNHNS, CDR2 SASEGT. CDR3 length equals 16 residues. This chain connects TRBV6-1 to TRBJ1-5; unclear D gene. Source: PBMCs from blood, taken 14 to 15 days before vaccination. This clonotype was obtained from a man aged 45 to 65 who received an inactivated influenza vaccine. The CDR3: CASSEALNRGNQPQHF. The CDR3, as DNA: TGTGCCAGCAGTGAAGCCCTAAACCGGGGTAATCAGCCCCAGCATTTT.